One sample yielded the 13 T cell receptor beta chains listed below, sequenced in a study of identical twins. One entry per CDR3 protein results from TCRdb running MiXCR on the 5' RACE reads. Here the sample spans 200,000 to 250,000 distinct CDR3 sequences, about 10% being singletons. Sequencing input: memory T cells sorted from blood. The receptor set was obtained from a man aged 45-60 years in good health.

The V gene is TRBV29-1, the J gene TRBJ2-7; 7 bases agree with TRBD2. Germline V gives CDR1 SQVTM, CDR2 ANQGSEA. The CDR3 totals 12 residues. Unmatched junction bases numbered 4, after V lost 6 bases and J lost 2 bases. CDR3 DNA sequence: TGCAGCGTGGTCGGACTAGCCTACGAGCAGTACTTC. Residues: CSVVGLAYEQYF.

For this clonotype: This may come from a read error, since a much larger clone is one base off. The genes are TRBV29-1 and TRBJ2-5; D may match TRBD1 or TRBD2 (6 bases each). The CDR3 totals 12 residues. Germline CDR1 reads SQVTM; CDR2 reads ANQGSEA. The CDR3 bases are TGCAGCGTTGGGAGCAGGAGGGGGACCAAGTACTTC. Protein: CSVGSRRGTKYF.

The sample holds many counts of this clonotype. V gene TRBV3-1 combines with J gene TRBJ2-5; D uncertain. The length of the CDR3 is 13 residues. Germline values: CDR1 LGHDT, CDR2 YNNKEL (reference sequence). V lost 6 bases to trimming and J lost 2 bases, with 10 bases between them. CDR3 amino acids: CASSGSTQETQYF. The DNA for the CDR3 is TGTGCCAGCAGTGGTAGCACACAAGAGACCCAGTACTTC.

V usage is TRBV4-1 and J usage is TRBJ2-2, with TRBD2 identical over 7 bases. The CDR3 runs to 16 residues. V gave up 4 bases and J gave up 1 base; unmatched junction bases: 6. Looked up from germline, CDR1 is MGHRA and CDR2 is YSYEKL. The CDR3 spells CASSLGDYQNTGELFF. As DNA, the CDR3 is TGCGCCAGCAGCCTGGGGGACTATCAGAACACCGGGGAGCTGTTTTTT.

This rearrangement joins TRBV20-1 to TRBJ1-4; tentative D call: TRBD1 (5 bases). Germline V gene lookup returns CDR1 DFQATT and CDR2 SNEGSKA (reference sequence). This CDR3 has 17 amino acids. Trimming took 5 bases from V and 1 from J, leaving 20 bases between them. DNA of the CDR3: TGCAGTGCTTCTGATTTGGGGGTCCTAGGAACTAATGAAAAACTGTTTTTT. It translates to CSASDLGVLGTNEKLFF.

This clonotype was observed at least ten times. This chain links TRBV3-1 with TRBJ2-3; unclear D gene. This CDR3 contains 13 residues. V was trimmed by 2 bases and J by 3 bases, leaving 6 bases between them. The germline V gene encodes CDR1 LGHDT and CDR2 YNNKEL (reference sequence). Written as DNA, the CDR3 is TGTGCCAGCAGCCAATTCTCAACAGATACGCAGTATTTT. Protein sequence: CASSQFSTDTQYF.

J is TRBJ2-2 and V is TRBV5-6; no clear D. Germline V CDR1 and CDR2: SGHDT, YYEEEE. Trimming left V 1 base short and J 2 bases short, with 6 bases between. The CDR3 has 14 residues. The CDR3 DNA follows: TGTGCCAGCAGCTTGTCCCCTAACACCGGGGAGCTGTTTTTT. It codes for CASSLSPNTGELFF.

The sample holds a few counts of this clonotype. V usage is TRBV14 and J usage is TRBJ2-5, with 12 nucleotides matching TRBD1. This CDR3 is built from 16 residues. With 4 bases clipped from V and 4 bases from J, the junction kept 7 bases outside the gene matches. Germline V gene lookup returns CDR1 SGHDN and CDR2 FVKESK. CDR3 in DNA: TGTGCCAGCAGCCTCCTGGGACAGGGGGCTGGAGAGACCCAGTACTTC. It specifies CASSLLGQGAGETQYF.

This clonotype was picked up a small number of times. The genes are TRBV5-1 and TRBJ1-1; D is possibly TRBD1 (5 bases). V was clipped by 8 bases and J by 0 bases, with 17 bases between them. CDR1 is SGHRS and CDR2 is YFSETQ in the germline V gene. The CDR3 length is 15 residues. The CDR3 DNA is TGCGCCAGTTCCCCGGGAGACAGACTGAACACTGAAGCTTTCTTT. This sequence encodes CASSPGDRLNTEAFF.

This clonotype was detected many times. The chain uses TRBV28 and TRBJ2-2; no clear D. This CDR3 has 13 residues. Trimming left V 0 bases short and J 1 base short, with 0 bases between. Germline V gene lookup returns CDR1 MDHEN and CDR2 SYDVKM. CDR3 nucleotide sequence: TGTGCCAGCAGTTTATGGAACACCGGGGAGCTGTTTTTT. Its protein is CASSLWNTGELFF. Full variable domain (outside the CDR3, taken from reference TRBV28 and TRBJ2-2): DVKVTQSSRYLVKRTGEKVFLECVQDMDHENMFWYRQDPGLGLRLIYFSYDVKMKEKGDIPEGYSVSREKKERFSLILESASTNQTSMYLCASSLWNTGELFFGEGSRLTVL.

This clonotype was found a few times. Germline and junction disagree at one end, which may indicate a read error. This rearrangement joins TRBV6-5 to TRBJ1-1; 8 nucleotides agree with TRBD1. Germline V gives CDR1 MNHEY, CDR2 SVGAGI. The CDR3 sequence is 14 residues long. This CDR3 reads CASSYSVGDRRTYF. The CDR3 region has the DNA TGTGCCAGCAGTTACTCTGTTGGGGACAGGCGGACCTACTTT.

This clonotype was observed at least ten times. The rearrangement uses TRBV15 and TRBJ2-1, with 7 bases fitting TRBD2. The CDR3 sequence is 15 residues long. V lost 4 bases and J lost 4; bases outside the gene matches: 7. Germline V gene lookup returns CDR1 LNHNV and CDR2 YYDKDF (reference sequence). The CDR3 sequence is CATSIQRELYNEQFF. The DNA for the CDR3 is TGTGCCACCAGCATCCAGCGGGAACTGTACAATGAGCAGTTCTTC.

This clonotype was counted a single time. V usage is TRBV6-1 and J usage is TRBJ2-7, with 11 nucleotides matching TRBD2. Germline-derived CDR1 and CDR2 are MNHNS and SASEGT. The CDR3 runs to 17 residues. Unmatched junction bases numbered 8, after V lost 2 bases and J lost 2 bases. CDR3 protein: CASSENFFSGRAYEQYF. The CDR3 region has the DNA TGTGCCAGCAGTGAAAATTTTTTTAGCGGGAGGGCCTACGAGCAGTACTTC.